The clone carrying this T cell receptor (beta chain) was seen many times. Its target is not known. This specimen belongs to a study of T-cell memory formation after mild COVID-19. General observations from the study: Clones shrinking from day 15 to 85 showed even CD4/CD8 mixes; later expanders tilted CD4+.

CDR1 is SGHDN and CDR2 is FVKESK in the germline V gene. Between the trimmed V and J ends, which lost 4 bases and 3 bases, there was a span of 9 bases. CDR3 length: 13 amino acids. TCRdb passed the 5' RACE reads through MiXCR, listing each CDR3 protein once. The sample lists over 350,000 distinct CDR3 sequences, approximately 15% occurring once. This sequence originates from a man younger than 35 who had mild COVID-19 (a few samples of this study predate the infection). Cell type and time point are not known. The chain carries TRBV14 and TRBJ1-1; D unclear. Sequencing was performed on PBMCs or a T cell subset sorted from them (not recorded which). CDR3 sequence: CASSRFTYTEAFF. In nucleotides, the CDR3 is TGTGCCAGCAGCCGGTTCACATACACTGAAGCTTTCTTT.